This T cell receptor beta chain stems from a study of T cell responses to AZD1222 COVID-19 vaccine. The table came from immunoSEQ multiplex PCR; TCRdb's copy has only in-frame clones and leaves some out. The data hold under 150,000 clones, with approximately 83% observed a single time. Overall study results and limits: Compared with day 0, the breadth and depth of the Spike-specific TCR repertoire rose significantly after two doses of AZD1222. It should be noted that donors were predominantly white British and more often female, and clonal diversity was possibly underestimated. Repertoire sampling was restricted to post-peak T cell response timepoints.

Germline loops: CDR1 LNHDA, CDR2 SQIVND (reference sequence). V trimming: 8 bases; J trimming: 6 bases; junction bases outside the gene matches: 2. The length of the CDR3 is 13 residues. Concerning this clone itself: Its antigen is as yet unknown.

The receptor was isolated from an adult in good health. The rearrangement joins TRBV19 to TRBJ2-2, with 11 bases aligning to TRBD2. This material consisted of peripheral blood, taken on day 0 of MenACWY control vaccination. DNA of the CDR3: TGTGCCAGTCGACTAGCGGGGTCCGGGGAGCTGTTTTTT. The encoded protein is CASRLAGSGELFF. The variable domain in full, completed from reference TRBV19 and TRBJ2-2, reads DGGITQSPKYLFRKEGQNVTLSCEQNLNHDAMYWYRQDPGQGLRLIYYSQIVNDFQKGDIAEGYSVSREKKESFPLTVTSAQKNPTAFYLCASRLAGSGELFFGEGSRLTVL.